The 9 T cell receptor beta chains presented below share a single source sample, sequenced in a study of cytomegalovirus exposure and HLA in healthy donors. PCR was performed using 60 Vbeta and 13 Jbeta primers. Clones were sequenced by immunoSEQ multiplex PCR, and TCRdb holds only the in-frame ones, with some missing. The data show under 200,000 clones, roughly two thirds seen once. Specimen: PBMCs. The receptors come from a woman between 40 and 55 years old in good health and CMV-seropositive.

V gene TRBV5-1 combines with J gene TRBJ1-2; TRBD1 agrees at 7 bases. V was clipped by 3 bases and J by 5 bases; unmatched bases: 4. The CDR3 is 13 amino acids. Germline CDR1 reads SGHRS; CDR2 reads YFSETQ. This chain's CDR3 is CASSSGTEYGYTF. CDR3 coding DNA: TGCGCCAGCAGCTCCGGGACAGAATATGGCTACACCTTC.

This clone was seen once. The chain joins TRBV7-2 to TRBJ2-7, with 10 bases identical to TRBD1. The CDR3 has 16 amino acids. Germline V lookup: CDR1 SGHTA, CDR2 FQGNSA. Trimming cost V 2 bases and J 6 bases; bases outside gene matches: 10. The DNA of the CDR3 is TGTGCCAGCAGCTTACACAGTGGGACAGGGGTTGGCGAGCAGTACTTC. It translates to CASSLHSGTGVGEQYF.

There are a few counts of this clone. The chain links TRBV9 to TRBJ1-3; D call uncertain. Deletions cut 1 base from V and 4 bases from J, with 15 bases between. CDR1 is SGDLS, CDR2 YYNGEE, per germline. The CDR3 consists of 16 residues. CDR3 coding DNA: TGTGCCAGCAGCGTAATGTCCGGGGTTGAGGGAAACACCATATATTTT. As protein: CASSVMSGVEGNTIYF.

This clone was detected a few times. The chain joins TRBV5-1 to TRBJ2-7, with 7 bases aligning to TRBD1. The V gene's germline CDR1 is SGHRS and CDR2 YFSETQ. Trimming cost V 7 bases and J 2 bases; bases outside gene matches: 6. The CDR3 has 13 amino acids. In nucleotides, the CDR3 is TGCGCCAGCGGTACAGGGGAGACCTACGAGCAGTACTTC. This translates into CASGTGETYEQYF.

Worth noting for this clone: Other DNA sequences in this specimen translate into the identical CDR3. The chain recombines TRBV7-2 with TRBJ1-2; TRBD1 might be the D (5 bases). CDR1 is SGHTA, CDR2 FQGNSA, per germline. This CDR3 is built from 11 residues. Deletions cut 3 bases from V and 8 bases from J, with 7 bases between. The DNA for the CDR3 is TGTGCCAGCAGCTTGGGGGGGGGCTACACCTTC. Encoded protein: CASSLGGGYTF. The full variable domain, with the rest looked up from reference TRBV7-2 and TRBJ1-2, is GAGVSQSPSNKVTEKGKDVELRCDPISGHTALYWYRQSLGQGLEFLIYFQGNSAPDKSGLPSDRFSAERTGGSVSTLTIQRTQQEDSAVYLCASSLGGGYTFGSGTRLTVV.

The chain joins TRBV5-1 to TRBJ2-7, with TRBD1 matching over 7 bases. Trimming at V came to 4 bases and at J to 1 base, leaving 8 bases not matched to a gene. This CDR3 is 15 amino acids long. Per the germline V gene, CDR1 is SGHRS and CDR2 is YFSETQ. CDR3 residues: CASSPLGQRSYEQYF. The CDR3 nucleotides read TGCGCCAGCAGCCCTTTGGGACAGAGATCCTACGAGCAGTACTTC. Drawing the rest from reference TRBV5-1 and TRBJ2-7, the complete variable domain is KAGVTQTPRYLIKTRGQQVTLSCSPISGHRSVSWYQQTPGQGLQFLFEYFSETQRNKGNFPGRFSGRQFSNSRSEMNVSTLELGDSALYLCASSPLGQRSYEQYFGPGTRLTVT.

The rearrangement links TRBV19 to TRBJ1-1; 7 bases agree with TRBD1. Germline lookup yields CDR1 LNHDA and CDR2 SQIVND (reference sequence). Trimming at V came to 4 bases and at J to 11 bases, leaving 7 bases not matched to a gene. The CDR3 has 12 residues. CDR3 sequence: CASSNRQGLAFF. For the CDR3, the DNA is TGTGCCAGTAGTAATCGACAGGGTCTCGCTTTCTTT.

The chain uses TRBV7-2 and TRBJ2-5, with TRBD2 matching over 9 bases. The V gene end was trimmed by 3 bases and the J gene end by 4 bases; junction bases not matched to a gene: 6. The V gene's germline CDR1 is SGHTA and CDR2 FQGNSA. The CDR3 is 15 amino acids. CDR3 protein: CASSLLRREGETQYF. In DNA, the CDR3 is TGTGCCAGCAGCTTGTTGCGGCGGGAGGGAGAGACCCAGTACTTC. Full variable domain (missing parts from reference TRBV7-2 and TRBJ2-5): GAGVSQSPSNKVTEKGKDVELRCDPISGHTALYWYRQSLGQGLEFLIYFQGNSAPDKSGLPSDRFSAERTGGSVSTLTIQRTQQEDSAVYLCASSLLRREGETQYFGPGTRLLVL.

J is TRBJ2-5 and V is TRBV10-3; 7 bases are a match to TRBD1. The last part of the DNA fits TRBJ2-7 better; the J call may be wrong. Germline V gene sequence: CDR1 ENHRY, CDR2 SYGVKD. The CDR3 has 13 residues. CDR3 DNA: TGTGCCATCAGGAGACAGGGACACGACGAGCAGTACTTC. It encodes CAIRRQGHDEQYF.